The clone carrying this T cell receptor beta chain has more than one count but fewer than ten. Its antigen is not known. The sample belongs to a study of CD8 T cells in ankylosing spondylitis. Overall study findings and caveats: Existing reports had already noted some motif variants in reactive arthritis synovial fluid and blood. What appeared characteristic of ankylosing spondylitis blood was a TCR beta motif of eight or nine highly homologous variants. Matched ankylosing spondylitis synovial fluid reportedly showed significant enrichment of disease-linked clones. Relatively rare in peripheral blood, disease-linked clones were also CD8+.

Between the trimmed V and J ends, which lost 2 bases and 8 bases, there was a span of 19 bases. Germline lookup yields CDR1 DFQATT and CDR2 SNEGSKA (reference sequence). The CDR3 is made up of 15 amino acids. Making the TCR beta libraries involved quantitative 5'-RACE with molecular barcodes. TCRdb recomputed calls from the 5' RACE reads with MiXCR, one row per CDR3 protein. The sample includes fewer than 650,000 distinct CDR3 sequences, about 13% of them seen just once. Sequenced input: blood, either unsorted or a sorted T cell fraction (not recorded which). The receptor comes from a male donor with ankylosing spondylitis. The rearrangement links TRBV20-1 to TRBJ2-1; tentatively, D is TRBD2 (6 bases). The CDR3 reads CSARFPGLSRYEQFF. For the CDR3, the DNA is TGCAGTGCTAGATTCCCGGGACTCAGTCGTTATGAGCAGTTCTTC.